A selection of T cell receptor beta chains follows, all from one sample in a study of OX40 agonist ivuxolimab in advanced cancers. This table comes from immunoSEQ multiplex PCR, and its TCRdb copy is limited to in-frame clones, with some not included. This sample has over 55,000 clones, with more than 70% found just once. Sequenced here: CD4+ or CD8+ T cells sorted from blood, sampled in a trial of the OX40 agonist ivuxolimab. Receptor source: an adult with an advanced solid tumor such as melanoma, head and neck, liver or kidney cancer. CDR3s include the opening cysteine and the closing phenylalanine or tryptophan. The D gene is left open where the match is weak. Clone size appears in some rows only: once, few, many, or a class for an expanded clone.

>TRBJ2-2|16|TRBD1|NA|TRBV19
TGTGCCAGTAGTCCACCTCCGGGACAGGGGGCCGGGGAGCTGTTTTTT
CASSPPPGQGAGELFF
>TRBJ2-5|12|TRBD1|NA|TRBV29-1
TGCAGCGCTTCGCAGGGGGAAGAGACCCAGTACTTC
CSASQGEETQYF
>TRBJ2-3|12|NA|NA|TRBV19
TGTGCCAGTAGTATAGGCACAGATACGCAGTATTTT
CASSIGTDTQYF
>TRBJ2-5|12|NA|NA|TRBV28
TGTGCCAGCAGTATCGGAGGGGAGACCCAGTACTTC
CASSIGGETQYF
>TRBJ2-5|12|NA|NA|TRBV7-3
TGTGCCAGCAGCTTAAACGGGGAGACCCAGTACTTC
CASSLNGETQYF
>TRBJ2-3|14|NA|NA|TRBV29-1
TGCAGCTCCGGTGGAGGTGTTAGCACAGATACGCAGTATTTT
CSSGGGVSTDTQYF
>TRBJ1-2|14|TRBD1|few|TRBV6-1
TGTGCCAGCACTGTGGACAGGTCGAGCTATGGCTACACCTTC
CASTVDRSSYGYTF
>TRBJ2-2|13|NA|NA|TRBV30
TGTGCCTGGGGGACTCAATCAGAGAGGGAGCTGTTTTTT
CAWGTQSERELFF
>TRBJ1-6|13|NA|NA|TRBV7-9
TGTGCCAGCAGTAACGGCCCAAATTCACCCCTCCACTTT
CASSNGPNSPLHF
>TRBJ1-4|17|NA|NA|TRBV21-1
TGTGCCAGCGGACTAAAGGGTCCGGGCCCAACTAATGAAAAACTGTTTTTT
CASGLKGPGPTNEKLFF
>TRBJ2-5|15|TRBD1|NA|TRBV6-6
TGTGCCAGCAGGACGGGACAGGCGGTAAAAGAGACCCAGTACTTC
CASRTGQAVKETQYF
>TRBJ1-4|15|NA|NA|TRBV5-4
TGTGCCAGCAGCTTGAAGGGCTTCAAGGACGAAAAACTGTTTTTT
CASSLKGFKDEKLFF
>TRBJ1-4|16|NA|NA|TRBV18
TGTGCCAGCTCACCACCGAGACAGCCAACTAATGAAAAACTGTTTTTT
CASSPPRQPTNEKLFF
>TRBJ2-1|12|NA|NA|TRBV5-8
TGTGCCAGCAGCCCCAGGTACAATGAGCAGTTCTTC
CASSPRYNEQFF
>TRBJ2-3|18|TRBD2|few|TRBV28
TGTGCCAGCAGAAGACTAGCGGGAGGCCTATTGTACACAGATACGCAGTATTTT
CASRRLAGGLLYTDTQYF
>TRBJ2-5|14|NA|NA|TRBV5-1
TGCGCCAGCAGCTTGTTATGGGGCTCAGAGACCCAGTACTTC
CASSLLWGSETQYF
>TRBJ2-3|17|TRBD2|NA|TRBV5-8
TGTGCCAGCAGCTTGGCGCGACTAGCGCGTAGCACAGATACGCAGTATTTT
CASSLARLARSTDTQYF
>TRBJ2-2|17|NA|NA|TRBV5-5
TGTGCCAGCAGCCGAGGGGGGCCGATAACGAACACCGGGGAGCTGTTTTTT
CASSRGGPITNTGELFF
>TRBJ2-1|17|TRBD2|NA|TRBV28
TGTGCCGCACCCGGTCCGGGACTAGCGGGGGTATACAATGAGCAGTTCTTC
CAAPGPGLAGVYNEQFF
>TRBJ1-5|14|NA|NA|TRBV27
TGTGCCAGCAGTTTAGTCCGGGGGTCCACGCCCCAGCATTTT
CASSLVRGSTPQHF
>TRBJ1-1|14|NA|NA|TRBV19
TGTGCCAGTAGTATCAAAGGGCCCGGGACTGAAGCTTTCTTT
CASSIKGPGTEAFF
>TRBJ2-1|15|NA|NA|TRBV7-2
TGTGCCAGCAGCTTATCGGCTAGCGTTTACAATGAGCAGTTCTTC
CASSLSASVYNEQFF
>TRBJ1-2|15|NA|once|TRBV5-5
TGTGCCAGCAGCTTTGCAGGGTCGGACAACTATGGCTACACCTTC
CASSFAGSDNYGYTF
>TRBJ2-1|13|NA|NA|TRBV19
TGTGCCAGTAGTAGCGGGGCGAACAATGAGCAGTTCTTC
CASSSGANNEQFF
>TRBJ1-2|13|NA|NA|TRBV5-4
TGTGCCAGCAGCGACGTCCTTAACTATGGCTACACCTTC
CASSDVLNYGYTF
>TRBJ2-1|16|TRBD2|NA|TRBV30
TGTGCCTGGAGGGCTAGCGGGAGTAGTTCGGGGAATGAGCAGTTCTTC
CAWRASGSSSGNEQFF
>TRBJ2-7|13|NA|NA|TRBV7-2
TGTGCCAGCAGCCCCAGGGCCCCGGACGAGCAGTACTTC
CASSPRAPDEQYF
>TRBJ1-1|11|NA|NA|TRBV29-1
TGCAGCGTTGACGAGTTCACTGAAGCTTTCTTT
CSVDEFTEAFF
>TRBJ2-5|13|NA|NA|TRBV11-2
TGTGCCAGCAGCTTAGACAGGAGTGAGACCCAGTACTTC
CASSLDRSETQYF
>TRBJ1-5|18|TRBD1|NA|TRBV19
TGTGCCAGTAGGCCAACGCGGACAGGGGGCAGGGGCAATCAGCCCCAGCATTTT
CASRPTRTGGRGNQPQHF
>TRBJ1-1|15|NA|NA|TRBV25-1
TGTGCCAGCAGTGAATTCGGGGGCGCGGGCACTGAAGCTTTCTTT
CASSEFGGAGTEAFF
>TRBJ1-2|13|NA|once|TRBV7-8
TGTGCCAGCAGCTTAGGGCAGTACTATGGCTACACCTTC
CASSLGQYYGYTF
>TRBJ2-5|15|NA|NA|TRBV19
TGTGCCAGTAGTATTCAGGGTTACTCCCAAGAGACCCAGTACTTC
CASSIQGYSQETQYF
>TRBJ2-1|14|NA|NA|TRBV5-4
TGTGCCAGCAGCTTAACCAGCTCCTACAATGAGCAGTTCTTC
CASSLTSSYNEQFF
>TRBJ2-1|15|TRBD1|NA|TRBV19
TGTGCCAGTAGTCCTGGGACAGGGCCCTCCGATGAGCAGTTCTTC
CASSPGTGPSDEQFF
>TRBJ1-5|13|NA|NA|TRBV2
TGTGCCAGCAGTACGTATAGCAATCAGCCCCAGCATTTT
CASSTYSNQPQHF
>TRBJ1-4|14|NA|NA|TRBV25-1
TGTGCCAGCAGTGACGCAAGGGGCGATGAAAAACTGTTTTTT
CASSDARGDEKLFF
>TRBJ2-5|11|NA|NA|TRBV29-1
TGCAGCGTGGTCCCCACAGGGCCCCAGTACTTC
CSVVPTGPQYF
>TRBJ2-1|15|TRBD2|NA|TRBV28
TGTGCCAGCAGGCGACTAGCGGGAGGGCCTTATGAGCAGTTCTTC
CASRRLAGGPYEQFF
>TRBJ2-3|18|TRBD1|NA|TRBV10-3
TGTGCCATCAGCTTCAAAGGGAGGGACAGGGCTAGCACAGATACGCAGTATTTT
CAISFKGRDRASTDTQYF
>TRBJ2-5|14|NA|NA|TRBV2
TGTGCCAGCAGTGAAAATCTAGTATGGGAGACCCAGTACTTC
CASSENLVWETQYF
>TRBJ2-1|16|TRBD2|NA|TRBV4-1
TGCGCCAGCAGCCGCACACTAGCGGAAGACTACAATGAGCAGTTCTTC
CASSRTLAEDYNEQFF
>TRBJ1-4|14|TRBD1|NA|TRBV28
TGTGCCAGCAGCTCCGGGACAGAGAATGAAAAACTGTTTTTT
CASSSGTENEKLFF
>TRBJ1-5|18|NA|NA|TRBV21-1
TGTGCCAGCAGCAAAGAGGCGGACAGCATCTATAGCAATCAGCCCCAGCATTTT
CASSKEADSIYSNQPQHF
>TRBJ2-7|12|NA|few|TRBV28
TGTGCCCTGGGGGTGAGCTCCTACGAGCAGTACTTC
CALGVSSYEQYF
>TRBJ2-7|15|NA|NA|TRBV5-6
TGTGCCAGCAGCTTGGGTGTCCCGATTACCTACGAGCAGTACTTC
CASSLGVPITYEQYF
>TRBJ1-2|14|NA|NA|TRBV7-9
TGTGCCAGCACCCGGGCCCTGACTAACTATGGCTACACCTTC
CASTRALTNYGYTF
>TRBJ1-1|11|NA|once|TRBV6-5
TGTGCCAGCAATTCACAGGTAGAAGCTTTCTTT
CASNSQVEAFF
>TRBJ2-1|17|TRBD1|NA|TRBV7-2
TGTGCCAGCAGCTCGAGATGGGACAGGGGTTTTGACGATGAGCAGTTCTTC
CASSSRWDRGFDDEQFF
>TRBJ2-7|11|NA|NA|TRBV27
TGTGCCAGCGGCGGACGGTACGAGCAGTACTTC
CASGGRYEQYF
>TRBJ2-2|14|NA|NA|TRBV5-1
TGCGCCAGCAGCTTGGACCGTGGGACCGGGGAGCTGTTTTTT
CASSLDRGTGELFF
>TRBJ2-1|13|TRBD1|NA|TRBV7-3
TGTGCCAGCAGCGCCGGGACAGCTAATGAGCAGTTCTTC
CASSAGTANEQFF
>TRBJ2-7|18|TRBD2|NA|TRBV28
TGTGCCAGCAGCCCCCTCCTGACTAGCGGGCCCAGCTCCTACGAGCAGTACTTC
CASSPLLTSGPSSYEQYF
>TRBJ1-6|13|NA|NA|TRBV19
TGTGCCAGTACGGGAGGGTACGGTTCACCCCTCCACTTT
CASTGGYGSPLHF
>TRBJ2-1|14|TRBD1|NA|TRBV10-3
TGTGCCATCAGTGGGGACAGGGGTACCAATGAGCAGTTCTTC
CAISGDRGTNEQFF
>TRBJ2-2|14|NA|NA|TRBV6-5
TGTGCCAGCAGTTTTACAGGGTGGACCGGGGAGCTGTTTTTT
CASSFTGWTGELFF
>TRBJ2-7|11|NA|NA|TRBV20-1
TGCAGTGCTAGAAAGAGTTACGAGCAGTACTTC
CSARKSYEQYF
>TRBJ2-5|11|TRBD1|NA|TRBV10-3
TGTGCCATCGGGACAGGAGAGACCCAGTACTTC
CAIGTGETQYF
>TRBJ2-5|14|NA|NA|TRBV4-3
TGCGCCAGCAGCCAAAGTACACTTGAAGAGACCCAGTACTTC
CASSQSTLEETQYF
>TRBJ1-1|13|NA|once|TRBV25-1
TGTGCCAGCCAATTTCAGGGAGGCACTGAAGCTTTCTTT
CASQFQGGTEAFF